The 21 T cell receptor beta chains reported below all come from one sample, sequenced in a study of human T cells and chemical hapten exposure. MiXCR, applied by TCRdb to the RACE reads, yields one record per CDR3 protein. The sample has more than 75,000 distinct CDR3 sequences, over 8.5% seen once. As to time point: healthy volunteer bleed at 6 weeks. Unseparated into fractions, whole blood served as the source from which total RNA was extracted. Material for sequencing was whole blood. Receptors originate from a male donor in good health. Some clones in this sample may be carry-over from other donors' samples.

This clonotype was detected a few times. The gene calls are TRBV27 and TRBJ1-5; TRBD1 is a possible D gene (5 bases). V lost 5 bases, J lost 0 bases, and 8 bases lay in between. CDR3 length: 14 residues. Germline values: CDR1 MNHEY, CDR2 SMNVEV (reference sequence). CDR3 protein: CASSKQDSNQPQHF. CDR3 DNA: TGTGCCAGCAGTAAACAGGATAGCAATCAGCCCCAGCATTTT.

This clonotype was counted between two and nine times. Here the CDR3 reads CASKAGGNYEQYF. Here the CDR3 DNA reads TGCGCCAGCAAGGCGGGAGGGAACTACGAGCAGTACTTC. The V call is TRBV10-1, the J call TRBJ2-7; 9 nucleotides align to TRBD2. This CDR3 contains 13 residues. Per the germline V gene, CDR1 is WNHNN and CDR2 is SYGVQD (reference sequence). The trim removed 7 bases at V and 3 bases at J, leaving 4 bases unmatched.

This clonotype was found many times. The rearrangement joins TRBV20-1 to TRBJ2-7, with unresolved D. V lost 1 base, J lost 0 bases, and 7 bases lay in between. There are 13 residues in the CDR3. Germline V gene lookup returns CDR1 DFQATT and CDR2 SNEGSKA (reference sequence). Here the CDR3 DNA reads TGCAGTGCTAGAGCCGGAAGCTCCTACGAGCAGTACTTC. It specifies CSARAGSSYEQYF.

This clonotype turned up a few times. V usage is TRBV14 and J usage is TRBJ2-3, with D possibly being TRBD1 (6 bases). The CDR3 runs to 16 residues. V was trimmed by 1 base and J by 2 bases, leaving 13 bases between them. CDR1 SGHDN and CDR2 FVKESK come from the germline V gene. CDR3 residues: CASSQGQVLLTDTQYF. Here the CDR3 DNA reads TGTGCCAGCAGCCAAGGACAGGTCCTACTCACAGATACGCAGTATTTT.

The chain has TRBV5-6 and TRBJ1-2; possibly TRBD1 for D (6 bases). V lost 4 bases, J lost 3 bases, and 16 bases lay in between. This CDR3 has 15 amino acids. Per the germline V gene, CDR1 is SGHDT and CDR2 is YYEEEE. CDR3 protein: CASSRAAGDYYGYTF. The CDR3 coding sequence is TGTGCCAGCAGCCGTGCGGCAGGGGATTACTATGGCTACACCTTC.

The chain joins TRBV20-1 to TRBJ1-1, with a weak D call TRBD1 (5 bases). The V gene lost 2 bases and the J gene lost 1 base, with 14 bases spanning the gap. Germline-derived CDR1 and CDR2 are DFQATT and SNEGSKA (reference sequence). The CDR3 covers 15 residues. The DNA of the CDR3 is TGCAGTGCTAGAAGTCCAGGGACTAGGAACACTGAAGCTTTCTTT. It is translated as CSARSPGTRNTEAFF.

This clonotype has at least ten counts. The chain has TRBV30 and TRBJ1-4, with D unresolved. V lost 3 bases, J lost 0 bases, and 8 bases lay in between. The CDR3 sequence is 14 residues long. The V gene's germline CDR1 is GTSNPN and CDR2 SVGIG (reference sequence). The CDR3 DNA follows: TGTGCCTGGAGCCCCGGCGCAACTAATGAAAAACTGTTTTTT. Residues: CAWSPGATNEKLFF. Full variable domain (outside the CDR3, taken from reference TRBV30 and TRBJ1-4): SQTIHQWPATLVQPVGSPLSLECTVEGTSNPNLYWYRQAAGRGLQLLFYSVGIGQISSEVPQNLSASRPQDRQFILSSKKLLLSDSGFYLCAWSPGATNEKLFFGSGTQLSVL.

V usage is TRBV25-1 and J usage is TRBJ2-1, with 7 bases matching TRBD2. V lost 4 bases to trimming and J lost 2 bases; unmatched junction nucleotides: 8. Germline V gene lookup returns CDR1 MGHDK and CDR2 SYGVNS. CDR3 length: 16 residues. The CDR3 coding sequence is TGTGCCAGCAGTGGAGCGGGGATAAGGACCTACAATGAGCAGTTCTTC. Translation gives CASSGAGIRTYNEQFF. The whole variable domain, filled in from reference TRBV25-1 and TRBJ2-1, reads EADIYQTPRYLVIGTGKKITLECSQTMGHDKMYWYQQDPGMELHLIHYSYGVNSTEKGDLSSESTVSRIRTEHFPLTLESARPSHTSQYLCASSGAGIRTYNEQFFGPGTRLTVL.

This clonotype has just a few counts. CDR3 DNA sequence: TGTGCCAGCAGCTTGGTAATAGATACGCAGTATTTT. As protein: CASSLVIDTQYF. The rearrangement links TRBV7-2 to TRBJ2-3; D gene ambiguous. V lost 3 bases, J lost 5 bases, and 6 bases lay in between. The CDR3 runs to 12 residues. Germline CDR1 SGHTA, CDR2 FQGNSA. The full variable domain, completed using reference TRBV7-2 and TRBJ2-3, is GAGVSQSPSNKVTEKGKDVELRCDPISGHTALYWYRQSLGQGLEFLIYFQGNSAPDKSGLPSDRFSAERTGGSVSTLTIQRTQQEDSAVYLCASSLVIDTQYFGPGTRLTVL.

This clonotype was counted between two and nine times. The gene calls are TRBV29-1 and TRBJ2-2, with D possibly TRBD1 on 6 matching bases. CDR3 length: 13 amino acids. Trimming took off 6 bases at V and 4 bases at J, with 12 bases between the two ends. The germline gives CDR1 SQVTM, CDR2 ANQGSEA. CDR3 DNA sequence: TGCAGCGTGGCCGGGACAATCACCGGGGAGCTGTTTTTT. Its protein product is CSVAGTITGELFF.

This clonotype came up many times. The chain uses TRBV4-3 and TRBJ2-7; 8 positions agree with TRBD1. V lost 1 base and J lost 0; bases outside the gene matches: 5. The CDR3 contains 16 residues. From germline, CDR1 is LGHNA and CDR2 YSLEER. The chain's CDR3 is CASSQGWTGSSYEQYF. CDR3 sequence (DNA): TGCGCCAGCAGCCAAGGCTGGACAGGGAGCTCCTACGAGCAGTACTTC.

This clonotype is classed as medium-sized. The chain is built from TRBV6-4 and TRBJ2-3; 7 bases are a match to TRBD2. The CDR3 length is 15 residues. Germline CDR1 reads MRHNA; CDR2 reads SNTAGT. With V trimmed by 2 bases and J by 1 base, 3 bases remained unmatched. The CDR3 DNA reads as TGTGCCAGCAGTGACGCGGCGGGGGGCACAGATACGCAGTATTTT. It codes for CASSDAAGGTDTQYF.

The chain recombines TRBV10-3 with TRBJ1-5; the D gene is possibly TRBD1 (5 bases). This CDR3 is 14 amino acids long. Germline assignment: CDR1 ENHRY and CDR2 SYGVKD. The V and J ends lost 4 bases and 6 bases respectively, with 13 bases between them. CDR3 sequence reads: CAISAGETSQPQHF. The CDR3 nucleotides read TGTGCCATCAGTGCGGGGGAGACGAGTCAGCCCCAGCATTTT.

The table lists this clonotype with many counts. V usage is TRBV29-1 and J usage is TRBJ2-3; a possible D gene is TRBD2 (7 bases). The germline V gene encodes CDR1 SQVTM and CDR2 ANQGSEA. This CDR3 is 16 amino acids long. V was clipped by 4 bases and J by 2 bases, with 19 bases between them. The CDR3 is CSVVGGGARATDTQYF. The CDR3 coding sequence is TGCAGCGTTGTGGGAGGGGGGGCGCGAGCCACAGATACGCAGTATTTT.

This clonotype has just a few counts. CDR3 sequence: CASSLFGGGDEKLFF. As DNA, the CDR3 is TGCGCCAGCAGCTTGTTCGGGGGCGGGGATGAAAAACTGTTTTTT. V gene TRBV5-1 combines with J gene TRBJ1-4; D may be TRBD1 (6 bases). The CDR3 spans 15 residues. Trimming removed 1 base from V and 6 bases from J, with 13 bases in between. Germline CDR1 reads SGHRS; CDR2 reads YFSETQ.

This clonotype came up a few times. This chain links TRBV7-2 with TRBJ2-4; 7 nucleotides match TRBD2. CDR1 is SGHTA and CDR2 is FQGNSA in the germline V gene. There are 16 residues in the CDR3. Trimming removed 1 base from V and 3 bases from J; junction bases left unmatched: 6. The CDR3 spells CASSLVGGLGKNIQYF. CDR3 coding DNA: TGTGCCAGCAGCTTAGTGGGAGGGTTAGGCAAAAACATTCAGTACTTC.

The chain is built from TRBV18 and TRBJ2-7, with 14 bases matching TRBD2. The CDR3 is 17 amino acids. V lost 3 bases, J lost 3 bases, and 7 bases stayed unmatched. CDR1 is KGHSH and CDR2 is LQKENI in the germline V gene. The CDR3 DNA reads as TGTGCCAGCTCACCGACTAGCGGGGGGGGCCCCCTCTACGAGCAGTACTTC. Residues: CASSPTSGGGPLYEQYF.

Many counts were recorded for this clonotype. The chain combines TRBV12-3 or TRBV12-4 with TRBJ2-7, with D possibly TRBD1 on 6 matching bases. The CDR3 has 13 amino acids. Trimming cost V 5 bases and J 3 bases, with 11 bases left between them. The CDR3 DNA follows: TGTGCCAGCAGTCCCCGGGACATCTACGAGCAGTACTTC. Translated: CASSPRDIYEQYF.

This clonotype occurred a few times. The CDR3 DNA is TGTGCCAGCAGCCCCTCGGGAGGGCCGAGGGAGCAGTACTTC. Its translation is CASSPSGGPREQYF. The chain links TRBV12-3 or TRBV12-4 to TRBJ2-7, with 8 bases that match TRBD2. This CDR3 is built from 14 residues. Trimming removed 6 bases from V and 7 bases from J; junction bases left unmatched: 11.

The V gene is TRBV29-1, the J gene TRBJ2-5, with 7 bases aligning to TRBD1. The V gene end was trimmed by 1 base and the J gene end by 4 bases; junction bases not matched to a gene: 6. Germline lookup yields CDR1 SQVTM and CDR2 ANQGSEA. The CDR3 contains 14 residues. For the CDR3, the DNA is TGCAGCGTTGAAGCGACAGGGATTGGAGAGACCCAGTACTTC. Amino acid sequence: CSVEATGIGETQYF.

The V and J genes are TRBV11-2 and TRBJ2-3, with D unclear. The ends were cut back, 5 bases at V and 4 bases at J, with 7 bases in the middle. The CDR3 has 12 residues. Per germline, CDR1 SGHAT and CDR2 FQNNGV. CDR3 sequence reads: CASSPPADTQYF. CDR3 DNA: TGTGCCAGCAGCCCCCCAGCAGATACGCAGTATTTT. The full variable domain, with the rest looked up from reference TRBV11-2 and TRBJ2-3, is EAGVAQSPRYKIIEKRQSVAFWCNPISGHATLYWYQQILGQGPKLLIQFQNNGVVDDSQLPKDRFSAERLKGVDSTLKIQPAKLEDSAVYLCASSPPADTQYFGPGTRLTVL.